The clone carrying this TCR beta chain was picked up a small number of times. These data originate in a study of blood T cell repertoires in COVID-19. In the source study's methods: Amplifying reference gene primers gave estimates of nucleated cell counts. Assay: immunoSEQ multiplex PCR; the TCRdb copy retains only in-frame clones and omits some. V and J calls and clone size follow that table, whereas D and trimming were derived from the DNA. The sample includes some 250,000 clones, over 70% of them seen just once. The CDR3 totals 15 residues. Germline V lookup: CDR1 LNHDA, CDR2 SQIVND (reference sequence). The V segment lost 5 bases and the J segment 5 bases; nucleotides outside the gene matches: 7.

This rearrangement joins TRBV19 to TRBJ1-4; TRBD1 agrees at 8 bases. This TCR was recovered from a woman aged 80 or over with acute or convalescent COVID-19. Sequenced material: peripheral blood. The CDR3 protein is CASSPGQGPNEKLFF. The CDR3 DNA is TGTGCCAGTAGTCCCGGACAGGGCCCCAATGAAAAACTGTTTTTT.